This T cell receptor beta chain was recovered during a study of read filtering for tumor transcriptome and immune sequencing. Study in general: Per sample, TCR-region reads ranged about 3.5 to 11 million by IR-seq, roughly 80 to 1273 by RNA-seq.

This clonotype was found many times. J gave up 1 base and V 5 bases, and 1 base lay outside the gene matches. The CDR3 covers 14 residues. Molecular barcoded adaptors covering alpha/delta and beta/gamma chains were used on roughly 370 ng RNA. TCRdb re-derived calls from the reads in MiXCR, one entry per CDR3 protein. Among over 15,000 distinct CDR3 sequences listed, roughly a fifth were seen once. This clonotype was sampled from a donor at least 40 years old with multiple myeloma. The material sequenced was a population of CD138-negative cells sorted from bone marrow. The rearrangement joins TRBV12-3 or TRBV12-4 to TRBJ2-5; the match to TRBD2 covers 10 bases. The CDR3 reads CASSPSGGQETQYF. The CDR3 DNA sequence: TGTGCCAGCAGTCCTAGCGGGGGCCAAGAGACCCAGTACTTC.